This TCR beta chain is from a study of cytomegalovirus exposure and HLA in healthy donors. Study-level points and caveats: In an earlier analysis, productive rearrangement rates for most beta V segments clustered near 87% or 30%.

PCR involved 60 Vbeta and 13 Jbeta primers. This table comes from immunoSEQ multiplex PCR, and its TCRdb copy is limited to in-frame clones, with some not included. The sample consists of roughly 100,000 clones, 75% of them appearing once. This clone was observed a few times. The antigen is undetermined. The V gene's germline CDR1 is SGHTA and CDR2 FQGTGA. Trimming removed 5 bases from V and 3 bases from J; junction bases left unmatched: 11. The CDR3 totals 16 residues. Specimen: PBMCs. This TCR derives from a man in his forties or fifties in good health and CMV-seronegative. The rearrangement uses TRBV7-3 and TRBJ2-3, with TRBD2 matching over 7 bases. The CDR3 DNA follows: TGTGCCAGCAGCCACTCTGGCGGGGGACTTACAGATACGCAGTATTTT. This translates into CASSHSGGGLTDTQYF.